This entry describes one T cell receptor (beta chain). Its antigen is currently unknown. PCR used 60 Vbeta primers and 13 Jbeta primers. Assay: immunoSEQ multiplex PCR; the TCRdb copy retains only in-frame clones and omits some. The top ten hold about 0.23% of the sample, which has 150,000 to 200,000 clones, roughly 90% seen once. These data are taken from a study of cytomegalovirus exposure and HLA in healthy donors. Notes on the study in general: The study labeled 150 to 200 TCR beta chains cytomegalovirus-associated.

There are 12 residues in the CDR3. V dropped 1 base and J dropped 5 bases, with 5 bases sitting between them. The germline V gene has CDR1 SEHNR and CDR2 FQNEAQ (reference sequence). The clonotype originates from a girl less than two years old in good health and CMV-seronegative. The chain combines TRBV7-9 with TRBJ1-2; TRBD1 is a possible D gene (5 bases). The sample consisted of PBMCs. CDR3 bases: TGTGCCAGCAGCTTAGAGGGGTATGGCTACACCTTC. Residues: CASSLEGYGYTF.